These 29 T cell receptor beta chains were all obtained from the same sample, sequenced in a study of post-analysis software for immune sequencing data (dated by TCRdb to 2014 to 2015). On the study overall, not on this receptor specifically: Patients showed significantly higher frequencies than controls for five TRBV segments, among them TRBV5-6, TRBV5-1 and TRBV20-1.

These TCRs are of unknown antigen specificity. Libraries were constructed by PCR. The sequencing machine was an Illumina HiSeq 2500. Unique molecular identifiers were incorporated into TCR beta cDNA libraries to reduce PCR and sequencing biases. TCRdb cleaned the public reads at Q25 with fastp, built clones with MiXCR and kept in-frame beta chains. Each entry is one CDR3 protein sequence, shown with its most common DNA and genes. This sample holds about 820,000 distinct CDR3 sequences; approximately 57% were observed only once. Roughly 4.4% of the sample is held by the ten biggest clonotypes. Input material: blood. These receptor sequences come from a girl aged 10 to 17 with multiple sclerosis.

V is TRBV20-1 and J is TRBJ2-1, with 11 nucleotides matching TRBD1. Germline V gives CDR1 DFQATT, CDR2 SNEGSKA (reference sequence). This CDR3 spans 16 amino acids. The CDR3 DNA reads as TGCACCACTAGGAGAAGAGGACAGGGGGCCGGCAATGAGCAGTTCTTC. Translating gives CTTRRRGQGAGNEQFF.

V and J are TRBV5-1 and TRBJ1-2; D uncertain. The CDR3 covers 14 residues. Trimming took 0 bases from V and 3 from J, leaving 9 bases between them. From germline, CDR1 is SGHRS and CDR2 YFSETQ. Here the CDR3 reads CASSLDLADYGYTF. DNA for the CDR3: TGCGCCAGCAGCTTGGACCTGGCTGACTATGGCTACACCTTC.

This clonotype occurred a few times. The chain joins TRBV29-1 to TRBJ2-1; TRBD1 might be the D (6 bases). The CDR3 totals 14 residues. From germline, CDR1 is SQVTM and CDR2 ANQGSEA. V lost 3 bases and J 5 bases, leaving 14 bases between the germline ends. CDR3 nucleotides: TGCAGCGTTGAGGGGGACCGGGACAACAATGAGCAGTTCTTC. Translating it yields CSVEGDRDNNEQFF.

V and J are TRBV5-1 and TRBJ2-3; D is unresolved. The CDR3 covers 13 residues. The V and J ends lost 4 bases and 6 bases respectively, with 12 bases between them. Germline-derived CDR1 and CDR2 are SGHRS and YFSETQ. The DNA for the CDR3 is TGCGCCAGCAGCCCACCGTTGGTGGATACGCAGTATTTT. As protein: CASSPPLVDTQYF.

The chain is built from TRBV4-1 and TRBJ1-6; the match to TRBD1 covers 10 bases. With 8 bases clipped from V and 7 bases from J, the junction kept 5 bases outside the gene matches. The CDR3 has 14 residues. Per germline, CDR1 MGHRA and CDR2 YSYEKL. This CDR3 reads CASGTGVGNSPLHF. The DNA of the CDR3 is TGCGCCAGCGGGACAGGGGTTGGAAATTCACCCCTCCACTTT.

The rearrangement joins TRBV10-3 to TRBJ2-5; a weak D match, TRBD2 (6 bases). Per germline, CDR1 ENHRY and CDR2 SYGVKD. Trimming removed 8 bases from V and 1 base from J, with 8 bases in between. The CDR3 covers 12 residues. CDR3 sequence reads: CAIAGSQETQYF. The CDR3 DNA follows: TGTGCCATCGCGGGGAGCCAAGAGACCCAGTACTTC.

The CDR3 is CSASSGASYEQYF. The CDR3 region has the DNA TGCAGTGCTTCCTCGGGAGCGTCCTACGAGCAGTACTTC. J is TRBJ2-7 and V is TRBV20-1; weak D call: TRBD2 (6 bases). Trimming stripped 5 bases from V and 1 base from J, with 12 bases between. The CDR3 length is 13 residues. Germline V CDR1 and CDR2: DFQATT, SNEGSKA (reference sequence).

This chain joins TRBV12-3 or TRBV12-4 and TRBJ1-2; D uncertain. V lost 2 bases, J lost 8 bases, and 12 bases lay in between. The length of the CDR3 is 13 residues. For the CDR3, the DNA is TGTGCCAGCAGTTTACGTGCCCAGAGGGGCTACACCTTC. It specifies CASSLRAQRGYTF.

This chain connects TRBV3-1 to TRBJ2-4, with 13 nucleotides matching TRBD2. The CDR3 loop spans 16 amino acids. The J segment lost 4 bases and the V segment lost 4 bases, leaving 4 bases of the junction unmatched. Germline loops: CDR1 LGHDT, CDR2 YNNKEL (reference sequence). CDR3 DNA sequence: TGTGCCAGCAGCCGAGGGACTAGCGGGGATAAAAACATTCAGTACTTC. It encodes CASSRGTSGDKNIQYF.

The chain employs TRBV29-1 and TRBJ2-3, with 7 bases identical to TRBD2. The junction had 12 bases not matched to a gene; V was cut back by 7 bases and J by 5 bases. The CDR3 runs to 14 residues. Germline loops: CDR1 SQVTM, CDR2 ANQGSEA. The CDR3 coding sequence is TGCAGCGCCCGACTGGCGGGAGCCCTAGATACGCAGTATTTT. Translating it yields CSARLAGALDTQYF.

V gene TRBV10-3 combines with J gene TRBJ2-3; D may be TRBD2 (5 bases). CDR1 is ENHRY, CDR2 SYGVKD, per germline. The length of the CDR3 is 13 residues. The V end was cut by 0 bases, the J end by 7 bases, with 8 bases between. DNA of the CDR3: TGTGCCATCAGTGAGTCGGGCGGGTATACGCAGTATTTT. It codes for CAISESGGYTQYF.

This clonotype was observed a handful of times. V is TRBV6-5 and J is TRBJ2-5; a weak D match, TRBD2 (6 bases). Germline V gene lookup returns CDR1 MNHEY and CDR2 SVGAGI. V shed 8 bases and J shed 4 bases, with 17 bases lying between them. This CDR3 region has 14 residues. CDR3 sequence reads: CASGLTSLGETQYF. CDR3 DNA: TGTGCCAGCGGACTCACTAGCTTGGGAGAGACCCAGTACTTC.

This chain uses TRBV7-7 with TRBJ2-5; the match to TRBD1 covers 9 bases. With 5 bases clipped from V and 3 bases from J, the junction kept 4 bases outside the gene matches. Germline lookup yields CDR1 SSHAT and CDR2 FNYEAQ (reference sequence). This CDR3 spans 14 amino acids. CDR3 sequence: CASSRDREEETQYF. CDR3 nucleotides: TGTGCCAGCAGCCGGGACAGGGAAGAAGAGACCCAGTACTTC.

The CDR3 DNA sequence: TGTGCCAGCAAAGACAGGGAGGGCGAGCAGTACTTC. Residues: CASKDREGEQYF. This chain uses TRBV2 with TRBJ2-7; D could derive from TRBD1 or TRBD2 (7 bases each). The CDR3 spans 12 residues. V was clipped by 7 bases and J by 6 bases, with 13 bases between them. The germline V gene has CDR1 SNHLY and CDR2 FYNNEI.

This clonotype was seen a handful of times. CDR3 residues: CSVLLNSYEQYF. In nucleotides, the CDR3 is TGCAGCGTTCTACTGAACTCCTACGAGCAGTACTTC. V usage is TRBV29-1 and J usage is TRBJ2-7; D not certain. V was shortened by 5 bases and J by 0 bases, with 8 bases between the two germline ends. This CDR3 comprises 12 residues. Germline V gives CDR1 SQVTM, CDR2 ANQGSEA.

The gene calls are TRBV9 and TRBJ2-1; 10 nucleotides agree with TRBD1. V trimming: 3 bases; J trimming: 4 bases; junction bases outside the gene matches: 4. This CDR3 region has 15 residues. CDR1 SGDLS and CDR2 YYNGEE come from the germline V gene. This chain's CDR3 is CASSAGTGDYNEQFF. CDR3 DNA: TGTGCCAGCAGCGCCGGGACAGGGGATTACAATGAGCAGTTCTTC. Using reference TRBV9 and TRBJ2-1 for the parts outside the CDR3, the full variable domain is DSGVTQTPKHLITATGQRVTLRCSPRSGDLSVYWYQQSLDQGLQFLIQYYNGEERAKGNILERFSAQQFPDLHSELNLSSLELGDSALYFCASSAGTGDYNEQFFGPGTRLTVL.

The chain carries TRBV20-1 and TRBJ2-1, with TRBD2 identical over 13 bases. In germline, CDR1 is DFQATT, CDR2 SNEGSKA (reference sequence). The J segment lost 6 bases and the V segment lost 3 bases, leaving 8 bases of the junction unmatched. CDR3 size: 16 residues. In DNA, the CDR3 is TGCAGTGCTAGGGGGATGGGACTAGCGGGGTTCAATGAGCAGTTCTTC. Residues: CSARGMGLAGFNEQFF.

V usage is TRBV27 and J usage is TRBJ2-1; 8 bases are shared with TRBD2. CDR1 is MNHEY, CDR2 SMNVEV, per germline (reference sequence). V shed 8 bases and J 7 bases; nucleotides not matched to a gene: 13. The CDR3 totals 15 residues. DNA of the CDR3: TGTGCCAGCGGGGTCGGGGGGGCGCGACGTAATGAGCAGTTCTTC. Translating gives CASGVGGARRNEQFF.

The rearrangement uses TRBV29-1 and TRBJ2-1; TRBD2 aligns across 9 bases. Germline lookup yields CDR1 SQVTM and CDR2 ANQGSEA. The ends lost 7 bases at V and 7 bases at J; junction bases unmatched: 11. The CDR3 is made up of 14 amino acids. CDR3 loop: CSAEASGVPNEQFF. The CDR3 DNA is TGCAGCGCTGAGGCTAGCGGGGTCCCTAATGAGCAGTTCTTC.

In its sample, this clonotype was seen a few times. This rearrangement joins TRBV7-3 to TRBJ2-1; 11 bases fit TRBD2. Germline trimming cut 1 base from V and 5 bases from J; bases unmatched to any gene: 1. Germline V gene data show CDR1 as SGHTA and CDR2 as FQGTGA. The CDR3 runs 15 residues. CDR3 nucleotides: TGTGCCAGCAGCTTAATGGGACTAGCGGACAATGAGCAGTTCTTC. It codes for CASSLMGLADNEQFF.

The chain recombines TRBV5-1 with TRBJ2-1, with D tentatively TRBD1 or TRBD2 (7 bases each). This CDR3 has 14 amino acids. With 3 bases removed from V and 5 bases from J, the gap between germline ends came to 12 bases. From germline, CDR1 is SGHRS and CDR2 YFSETQ. The CDR3, as DNA: TGCGCCAGCAGCTCCGGGGGGACAGACAATGAGCAGTTCTTC. Amino acid sequence: CASSSGGTDNEQFF.

V and J are TRBV5-1 and TRBJ2-1; 11 positions match TRBD2. There are 17 residues in the CDR3. Germline CDR1 reads SGHRS; CDR2 reads YFSETQ. V shed 7 bases and J 5 bases; nucleotides not matched to a gene: 14. Here the CDR3 DNA reads TGCGCCAGCGGATACTCGGGACTAGCGGAATATCACAATGAGCAGTTCTTC. It is translated as CASGYSGLAEYHNEQFF.

This clonotype was counted a few times. The rearrangement joins TRBV5-1 to TRBJ2-3; possibly TRBD1 or TRBD2 for D (5 bases each). Germline CDR1 reads SGHRS; CDR2 reads YFSETQ. V was pared by 0 bases and J by 10 bases, with 18 bases between. This CDR3 is 15 amino acids long. CDR3 bases: TGCGCCAGCAGCTTGGAGCCGGGACGGGGCCGATCGCAGTATTTT. Encoded protein: CASSLEPGRGRSQYF. Variable domain in full (rest from reference TRBV5-1 and TRBJ2-3): KAGVTQTPRYLIKTRGQQVTLSCSPISGHRSVSWYQQTPGQGLQFLFEYFSETQRNKGNFPGRFSGRQFSNSRSEMNVSTLELGDSALYLCASSLEPGRGRSQYFGPGTRLTVL.

The CDR3 is CASSEVWGYNEQFF. CDR3 DNA sequence: TGTGCCAGCAGTGAAGTATGGGGCTACAATGAGCAGTTCTTC. This sequence joins TRBV6-1 and TRBJ2-1, with D unclear. Germline CDR1 is MNHNS and CDR2 is SASEGT. This CDR3 has 14 amino acids. Trimming cost V 1 base and J 3 bases, with 7 bases left between them.

The rearrangement uses TRBV20-1 and TRBJ2-7; 10 bases align to TRBD2. The trim removed 2 bases at V and 3 bases at J, leaving 4 bases unmatched. Germline lookup yields CDR1 DFQATT and CDR2 SNEGSKA (reference sequence). The CDR3 length is 14 residues. CDR3 protein: CSARSLAGDYEQYF. In DNA, the CDR3 is TGCAGTGCTAGAAGCCTAGCGGGGGACTACGAGCAGTACTTC.

The chain uses TRBV12-5 and TRBJ2-5, with 8 bases fitting TRBD1. V gave up 5 bases and J gave up 2 bases; unmatched junction bases: 22. There are 20 residues in the CDR3. Looked up from germline, CDR1 is LGHNT and CDR2 is FRNRAP. In DNA, the CDR3 is TGTGCTAGTGGTCCGCGACTCGGACAGGGTGGTGATCACATTCAAGAGACCCAGTACTTC. Translating gives CASGPRLGQGGDHIQETQYF.

The chain employs TRBV5-1 and TRBJ2-7; possible D gene TRBD2, 7 bases. The CDR3 runs to 14 residues. CDR1 and CDR2 from the germline V gene are SGHRS and YFSETQ. V shed 6 bases and J shed 3 bases, with 16 bases lying between them. CDR3 bases: TGCGCCAGCACCCCGGGGGAGGGACACTACGAGCAGTACTTC. Protein: CASTPGEGHYEQYF. The full variable domain, its missing parts supplied by reference TRBV5-1 and TRBJ2-7, is KAGVTQTPRYLIKTRGQQVTLSCSPISGHRSVSWYQQTPGQGLQFLFEYFSETQRNKGNFPGRFSGRQFSNSRSEMNVSTLELGDSALYLCASTPGEGHYEQYFGPGTRLTVT.

In this sample, this clonotype turned up a few times. The V call is TRBV29-1, the J call TRBJ2-7; D possibly matches TRBD1 or TRBD2 (5 bases each). This CDR3 region has 16 residues. From germline, CDR1 is SQVTM and CDR2 ANQGSEA. V lost 2 bases and J 2 bases, leaving 19 bases between the germline ends. In nucleotides, the CDR3 is TGCAGCGTTGAAACGATAGCCGGGACGGATGCCTACGAGCAGTACTTC. This sequence encodes CSVETIAGTDAYEQYF.

This clonotype was recorded a few times. The chain joins TRBV5-1 to TRBJ1-5; D might be TRBD1 (5 bases). Germline V gene lookup returns CDR1 SGHRS and CDR2 YFSETQ. The CDR3 runs 19 residues. V gave up 0 bases and J gave up 4 bases, with 23 bases separating them. CDR3 region: CASSLGDGAGFHSNQPQHF. CDR3 bases: TGCGCCAGCAGCTTGGGGGACGGGGCGGGATTCCACTCGAATCAGCCCCAGCATTTT.